This T cell receptor (beta chain) emerged from a study of relationships among human T cell subsets. Study-wide results and limits: Regulatory and Th2 subsets had few clones over 100 reads, unlike CD8+ cytotoxic cells. Th1, Th2 and regulatory subsets overlapped substantially in CDR3 sequences.

From mRNA, alpha and beta CDR3 regions were amplified using semiquantitative ARM-PCR. Exponential amplification used communal superprimers after tagged nested gene-specific primers in ARM-PCR. TCRdb re-called the multiplex PCR reads with MiXCR, one entry per CDR3 protein. In the table there are 2,800 or so distinct CDR3 sequences, around 80% of which are singletons. Points on this clonotype: Its antigen is undetermined.

Deletions cut 1 base from V and 6 bases from J, with 7 bases between. CDR1 and CDR2 from the germline V gene are SEHNR and FQNEAQ (reference sequence). CDR3 length: 12 residues. This TCR was recovered from a man in his forties in good health. Input material: total T cells sorted from blood. The chain recombines TRBV7-9 with TRBJ2-7; D gene uncertain. The DNA for the CDR3 is TGTGCCAGCAGCTTAGACTTCTCCGAGCAGTACTTC. This gives the protein CASSLDFSEQYF.